These T cell receptor beta chains were read from a single sample in a study of blood T cell repertoires in COVID-19. Clones were sequenced by immunoSEQ multiplex PCR, and TCRdb holds only the in-frame ones, with some missing. The table shows under 95,000 clones, with approximately 83% occurring only once. Sample: peripheral blood. The receptors were sampled from a woman aged 80 or over with acute or convalescent COVID-19. Each CDR3 is given with its conserved first and last residue. The order of the fields is J gene, V gene, clone size, D gene, CDR3 protein, CDR3 DNA. A D gene is named only where the DNA matches it firmly. Expanded clones are given a class, and other clones once, few, many or no size at all.

j_gene: TRBJ2-1; v_gene: TRBV24-1; abundance: .; d_gene: .; CDR3aa: CATSGSYNEQFF; CDR3nt: TGTGCCACTTCAGGTTCCTACAATGAGCAGTTCTTC
j_gene: TRBJ1-5; v_gene: TRBV7-9; abundance: .; d_gene: TRBD1; CDR3aa: CASSLAGGLGNQPQHF; CDR3nt: TGTGCCAGCAGCCTAGCAGGGGGCTTAGGCAATCAGCCCCAGCATTTT
j_gene: TRBJ2-1; v_gene: TRBV7-8; abundance: once; d_gene: .; CDR3aa: CASSPAGSPNEQFF; CDR3nt: TGTGCCAGCAGCCCCGCCGGGAGCCCCAATGAGCAGTTCTTC
j_gene: TRBJ2-1; v_gene: TRBV10-2; abundance: .; d_gene: TRBD2; CDR3aa: CASRGLAGIGEQFF; CDR3nt: TGCGCCAGCCGGGGACTAGCGGGAATCGGTGAGCAGTTCTTC
j_gene: TRBJ1-2; v_gene: TRBV28; abundance: .; d_gene: TRBD1; CDR3aa: CASSLGQGIYGYTF; CDR3nt: TGTGCCAGCAGTTTAGGACAGGGGATCTATGGCTACACCTTC
j_gene: TRBJ2-1; v_gene: TRBV18; abundance: .; d_gene: TRBD2; CDR3aa: CASSQTSGSTNEQFF; CDR3nt: TGTGCCAGCTCACAGACTAGCGGGAGCACAAATGAGCAGTTCTTC
j_gene: TRBJ2-5; v_gene: TRBV27; abundance: .; d_gene: TRBD2; CDR3aa: CASSPNWGLAGETQYF; CDR3nt: TGTGCCAGCAGTCCCAACTGGGGACTAGCGGGAGAGACCCAGTACTTC
j_gene: TRBJ1-2; v_gene: TRBV6-5; abundance: many; d_gene: TRBD1; CDR3aa: CASSIGTGGYYGYTF; CDR3nt: TGTGCCAGCAGTATCGGGACAGGGGGCTACTATGGCTACACCTTC
j_gene: TRBJ2-7; v_gene: TRBV7-2; abundance: .; d_gene: .; CDR3aa: CASSLSRQIEQYF; CDR3nt: TGTGCCAGCAGCTTATCCCGCCAGATCGAGCAGTACTTC
j_gene: TRBJ1-4; v_gene: TRBV4-3; abundance: .; d_gene: .; CDR3aa: CASSQDTGEKLFF; CDR3nt: TGCGCCAGCAGCCAAGACACAGGTGAAAAACTGTTTTTT
j_gene: TRBJ2-7; v_gene: TRBV11-3; abundance: .; d_gene: .; CDR3aa: CASSLARGREASYEQYF; CDR3nt: TGTGCCAGCAGCTTAGCAAGGGGGCGGGAGGCTTCCTACGAGCAGTACTTC
j_gene: TRBJ1-4; v_gene: TRBV29-1; abundance: .; d_gene: .; CDR3aa: CSVPRPGGDEKLFF; CDR3nt: TGCAGCGTTCCAAGACCTGGGGGGGATGAAAAACTGTTTTTT
j_gene: TRBJ1-5; v_gene: TRBV21-1; abundance: .; d_gene: .; CDR3aa: CASSNTPGGYSNQPQHF; CDR3nt: TGTGCCAGCAGCAATACGCCAGGGGGTTATAGCAATCAGCCCCAGCATTTT
j_gene: TRBJ2-7; v_gene: TRBV6-5; abundance: .; d_gene: TRBD1; CDR3aa: CASSNGQGYEQYF; CDR3nt: TGTGCCAGCAGTAACGGACAGGGGTACGAGCAGTACTTC
j_gene: TRBJ1-4; v_gene: TRBV7-2; abundance: .; d_gene: TRBD1; CDR3aa: CASSPGTVNEKLFF; CDR3nt: TGTGCCAGCAGCCCCGGGACAGTGAATGAAAAACTGTTTTTT
j_gene: TRBJ2-7; v_gene: TRBV7-8; abundance: .; d_gene: TRBD1; CDR3aa: CATGTGGRLGEQYF; CDR3nt: TGTGCCACCGGGACAGGGGGTCGTCTGGGAGAGCAGTACTTC
j_gene: TRBJ2-7; v_gene: TRBV3-1/TRBV3-2; abundance: .; d_gene: .; CDR3aa: CASSQSNPSYEQYF; CDR3nt: TGTGCCAGCAGCCAGAGCAACCCATCCTACGAGCAGTACTTC
j_gene: TRBJ1-6; v_gene: TRBV7-6; abundance: .; d_gene: .; CDR3aa: CASSLETGPYSPLHF; CDR3nt: TGTGCCAGCAGCTTAGAAACAGGACCCTATTCACCCCTCCACTTT
j_gene: TRBJ1-2; v_gene: TRBV19; abundance: .; d_gene: .; CDR3aa: CASSISTANYGYTF; CDR3nt: TGTGCCAGTAGTATAAGTACAGCTAACTATGGCTACACCTTC
j_gene: TRBJ2-1; v_gene: TRBV15; abundance: .; d_gene: .; CDR3aa: CATSRDPAGSEQFF; CDR3nt: TGTGCCACCAGCAGAGATCCGGCCGGGAGCGAGCAGTTCTTC
j_gene: TRBJ1-5; v_gene: TRBV7-8; abundance: .; d_gene: .; CDR3aa: CASSSIGQPRNNQHF; CDR3nt: TGTGCCAGCAGCTCTATCGGACAGCCCCGAAATAACCAGCATTTT
j_gene: TRBJ1-2; v_gene: TRBV27; abundance: .; d_gene: .; CDR3aa: CASSPTGFVGYTF; CDR3nt: TGTGCCAGCAGTCCGACGGGGTTCGTTGGCTACACCTTC
j_gene: TRBJ1-6; v_gene: TRBV19; abundance: once; d_gene: .; CDR3aa: CASSMEGPYNSPLHF; CDR3nt: TGTGCCAGTAGTATGGAGGGACCCTATAATTCACCCCTCCACTTT